Each of the 23 T cell receptor beta chains below was sequenced from the same sample in a study of cytomegalovirus exposure and HLA in healthy donors. 13 Jbeta primers and 60 Vbeta primers were used for the PCR. Clones were sequenced by immunoSEQ multiplex PCR, and TCRdb holds only the in-frame ones, with some missing. This table has about 210,000 clones, under 85% appearing once. Sequencing was carried out using PBMCs. These receptors were obtained from a woman aged 50 to 60 in good health and CMV-seropositive.

The chain uses TRBV7-8 and TRBJ1-4, with D possibly matching TRBD1 (6 bases). This CDR3 region has 13 residues. Germline V gene data show CDR1 as SGHVS and CDR2 as FQNEAQ. Trimming took 5 bases from V and 8 from J, leaving 12 bases between them. CDR3 loop: CASSPRGKEKLFF. The CDR3, as DNA: TGTGCCAGCAGCCCGAGGGGGAAGGAAAAACTGTTTTTT.

The CDR3 DNA is TGTGCCAGCGGCTCCCATGTGGGGAGGGGAAACACCATATATTTT. Translating it yields CASGSHVGRGNTIYF. The J gene is TRBJ1-3, the V gene TRBV27; D gene unclear. The CDR3 loop spans 15 amino acids. V lost 8 bases, J lost 4 bases, and 18 bases lay in between. Germline CDR1 and CDR2: MNHEY and SMNVEV (reference sequence).

This chain links TRBV11-3 with TRBJ2-2, with a tentative D call TRBD1 (5 bases). The CDR3 has 15 amino acids. Germline V gene data show CDR1 as SGHNT and CDR2 as YENEEA. Trimming took 1 base from V and 2 from J, leaving 8 bases between them. CDR3 loop: CASSLGTRNTGELFF. The DNA of the CDR3 is TGTGCCAGCAGCTTAGGGACACGAAACACCGGGGAGCTGTTTTTT.

The chain joins TRBV12-5 to TRBJ2-3; D not resolved. The germline V and J ends were trimmed by 2 bases and 6 bases, with 12 bases remaining between them. The CDR3 is 14 residues long. Germline V gene sequence: CDR1 LGHNT, CDR2 FRNRAP. The CDR3: CASGLLSPWDTQYF. CDR3 sequence (DNA): TGTGCTAGTGGTTTGCTATCCCCTTGGGATACGCAGTATTTT.

The V call is TRBV18, the J call TRBJ2-2; 10 nucleotides align to TRBD2. CDR1 and CDR2 from the germline V gene are KGHSH and LQKENI. J lost 5 bases, V lost 2 bases, and 11 bases had no gene match. The CDR3 is 18 amino acids. CDR3 loop: CASSPEFVLAGDTGELFF. The CDR3 nucleotides read TGTGCCAGCTCACCAGAGTTCGTTCTAGCGGGGGATACCGGGGAGCTGTTTTTT.

V usage is TRBV19 and J usage is TRBJ2-3, with TRBD1 as a possible D gene (5 bases). Germline V gives CDR1 LNHDA, CDR2 SQIVND (reference sequence). The V end lost 5 bases, the J end lost 10 bases, and 10 bases lay between the germline ends. This CDR3 comprises 11 residues. CDR3 protein: CASSYQGPQYF. The CDR3 DNA reads as TGTGCCAGTAGTTACCAGGGTCCGCAGTATTTT.

Points on this clone: Given a much more abundant clone one base away, this may be a read error. The chain combines TRBV9 with TRBJ1-1, with 8 bases matching TRBD1. V was pared by 0 bases and J by 3 bases, with 1 base of the junction left unmatched. This CDR3 is built from 14 residues. Germline V lookup: CDR1 SGDLS, CDR2 YYNGEE. Here the CDR3 DNA reads TGTGCCAGCAGCGTAGACAGGGGGGACACTGAAGCTTTCTTT. It specifies CASSVDRGDTEAFF.

The V gene is TRBV7-2, the J gene TRBJ2-5; D is unresolved. Germline CDR1 reads SGHTA; CDR2 reads FQGNSA. Trimming cost V 5 bases and J 5 bases, with 12 bases left between them. The CDR3 is 13 amino acids. CDR3 nucleotide sequence: TGTGCCAGCAGCCCCCGTAGCCGGGAGACCCAGTACTTC. Translation: CASSPRSRETQYF.

This clone was counted a few times. The CDR3 region has the DNA TGTGCCAGCAGCCCCCTCGGGACAGGGGGCACTGAAGCTTTCTTT. Translated: CASSPLGTGGTEAFF. The chain combines TRBV25-1 with TRBJ1-1, with 11 bases matching TRBD1. V lost 6 bases, J lost 4 bases, and 7 bases stayed unmatched. CDR1 is MGHDK, CDR2 SYGVNS, per germline. This CDR3 is 15 amino acids long.

This chain links TRBV7-8 with TRBJ2-7, with D hard to call. From germline, CDR1 is SGHVS and CDR2 FQNEAQ. This CDR3 has 14 amino acids. V lost 1 base to trimming and J lost 4 bases, with 11 bases between them. Here the CDR3 reads CASSLEATAYEQYF. As DNA, the CDR3 is TGTGCCAGCAGCTTAGAGGCCACAGCATACGAGCAGTACTTC.

The count of this clone is one. The gene calls are TRBV5-1 and TRBJ1-2; 9 bases are shared with TRBD1. There are 14 residues in the CDR3. The V gene end was trimmed by 4 bases and the J gene end by 5 bases; junction bases not matched to a gene: 6. Germline lookup yields CDR1 SGHRS and CDR2 YFSETQ. CDR3 residues: CASSQGQGRYGYTF. The CDR3 DNA sequence: TGCGCCAGCAGCCAAGGACAGGGGAGATATGGCTACACCTTC.

The genes are TRBV18 and TRBJ1-1, with 9 positions matching TRBD1. Germline CDR1 reads KGHSH; CDR2 reads LQKENI. V was pared by 2 bases and J by 1 base, with 5 bases of the junction left unmatched. The CDR3 spans 16 residues. This CDR3 is CASSPASGQGNTEAFF. DNA of the CDR3: TGTGCCAGCTCACCAGCCTCGGGACAGGGGAACACTGAAGCTTTCTTT. Full variable domain (outside the CDR3, taken from reference TRBV18 and TRBJ1-1): NAGVMQNPRHLVRRRGQEARLRCSPMKGHSHVYWYRQLPEEGLKFMVYLQKENIIDESGMPKERFSAEFPKEGPSILRIQQVVRGDSAAYFCASSPASGQGNTEAFFGQGTRLTVV.

The chain couples TRBV11-2 to TRBJ1-5, with 8 bases that match TRBD1. Germline V gene sequence: CDR1 SGHAT, CDR2 FQNNGV. The CDR3 is 14 residues long. The V and J ends lost 1 base and 6 bases, in that order; junction bases with no gene match: 2. The DNA for the CDR3 is TGTGCCAGCAGCTTAGCAGGGGGCGGTCAGCCCCAGCATTTT. Its protein product is CASSLAGGGQPQHF.

The chain combines TRBV6-1 with TRBJ1-2; D may be TRBD1 (5 bases). The CDR3 sequence is 12 residues long. Germline V CDR1 and CDR2: MNHNS, SASEGT. Trimming left V 1 base short and J 10 bases short, with 10 bases between. The CDR3 DNA follows: TGTGCCAGCAGTGAAGGGTTAGGGGACTACACCTTC. The encoded protein is CASSEGLGDYTF.

Concerning this clone itself: Sequence at one end of the junction differs from germline and may be a read error. The chain is built from TRBV7-9 and TRBJ2-7; a possible D gene is TRBD2 (5 bases). The CDR3 length is 13 residues. Germline V gene sequence: CDR1 SEHNR, CDR2 FQNEAQ (reference sequence). CDR3 bases: TGTTCCAGCAGCCCCGGCAGGACTCACGAGCAGTACTTC. It codes for CSSSPGRTHEQYF. The full variable domain, its missing parts supplied by reference TRBV7-9 and TRBJ2-7, is DTGVSQNPRHKITKRGQNVTFRCDPISEHNRLYWYRQTLGQGPEFLTYFQNEAQLEKSRLLSDRFSAERPKGSFSTLEIQRTEQGDSAMYLCSSSPGRTHEQYFGPGTRLTVT.

This chain connects TRBV15 to TRBJ1-2; tentatively, D is TRBD1 (6 bases). The V gene's germline CDR1 is LNHNV and CDR2 YYDKDF (reference sequence). V was cut by 0 bases and J by 3 bases, with 8 bases left in between. CDR3 length equals 14 residues. CDR3 in DNA: TGTGCCACCAGCAGAGAAGGGGGGGACTATGGCTACACCTTC. Translated, it gives CATSREGGDYGYTF.

The rearrangement uses TRBV5-1 and TRBJ1-1, with D unresolved. The CDR3 is 15 residues long. Germline V lookup: CDR1 SGHRS, CDR2 YFSETQ. Trimming removed 2 bases from V and 0 bases from J, with 11 bases in between. CDR3 bases: TGCGCCAGCAGCTTACACCCCGGGATGAACACTGAAGCTTTCTTT. Protein: CASSLHPGMNTEAFF.

The CDR3 loop is CASSLEGRVSYEQYF. DNA of the CDR3: TGTGCCAGCAGCTTGGAGGGGCGAGTGTCCTACGAGCAGTACTTC. The V call is TRBV5-5, the J call TRBJ2-7; TRBD1 might be the D (5 bases). The CDR3 runs to 15 residues. Germline loops: CDR1 SGHKS, CDR2 YYEKEE (reference sequence). Deletions cut 0 bases from V and 1 base from J, with 11 bases between.

This clone was observed a few times. This specimen includes other DNA sequences encoding the same CDR3. CDR3 region: CASSILAGGPGELFF. CDR3 sequence (DNA): TGTGCCAGTAGTATACTAGCGGGGGGGCCCGGGGAGCTGTTTTTT. This chain uses TRBV19 with TRBJ2-2; 12 bases agree with TRBD2. The V gene end was trimmed by 2 bases and the J gene end by 6 bases; junction bases not matched to a gene: 1. The germline V gene encodes CDR1 LNHDA and CDR2 SQIVND (reference sequence). This CDR3 has 15 residues. Drawing the rest from reference TRBV19 and TRBJ2-2, the complete variable domain is DGGITQSPKYLFRKEGQNVTLSCEQNLNHDAMYWYRQDPGQGLRLIYYSQIVNDFQKGDIAEGYSVSREKKESFPLTVTSAQKNPTAFYLCASSILAGGPGELFFGEGSRLTVL.

In this sample, this clone turned up a few times. This chain links TRBV9 with TRBJ1-4, with a possible D match to TRBD1 (6 bases). The CDR3 is 15 amino acids. Trimming pared 0 bases from V and 8 bases from J, leaving 14 bases between. Germline CDR1 reads SGDLS; CDR2 reads YYNGEE. The CDR3 DNA reads TGTGCCAGCAGCGTAGCCGGTCAGGGGAGAGAAAAACTGTTTTTT. Amino acid sequence: CASSVAGQGREKLFF.

The chain has TRBV5-6 and TRBJ2-7, with 7 bases identical to TRBD1. Germline trimming cut 7 bases from V and 3 bases from J; bases unmatched to any gene: 7. This CDR3 is 13 amino acids long. Germline assignment: CDR1 SGHDT and CDR2 YYEEEE. CDR3 nucleotide sequence: TGTGCCAGCGGCCGACAGGGCTACTACGAGCAGTACTTC. Translated: CASGRQGYYEQYF.

V gene TRBV2 combines with J gene TRBJ2-6, with unresolved D. The V gene lost 10 bases and the J gene lost 0 bases, with 13 bases spanning the gap. The CDR3 length is 15 residues. The V gene's germline CDR1 is SNHLY and CDR2 FYNNEI. DNA for the CDR3: TGTGCCACTAGAATTACAAACTCTGGGGCCAACGTCCTGACTTTC. Amino acids: CATRITNSGANVLTF.

This clone was observed a handful of times. The chain employs TRBV7-8 and TRBJ1-3, with 7 nucleotides matching TRBD1. CDR3 length: 13 residues. CDR1 is SGHVS and CDR2 is FQNEAQ in the germline V gene. V trimming: 7 bases; J trimming: 5 bases; junction bases outside the gene matches: 5. The DNA for the CDR3 is TGTGCCAGCAAGACAGGGACCAGAAACACCATATATTTT. Protein product: CASKTGTRNTIYF.